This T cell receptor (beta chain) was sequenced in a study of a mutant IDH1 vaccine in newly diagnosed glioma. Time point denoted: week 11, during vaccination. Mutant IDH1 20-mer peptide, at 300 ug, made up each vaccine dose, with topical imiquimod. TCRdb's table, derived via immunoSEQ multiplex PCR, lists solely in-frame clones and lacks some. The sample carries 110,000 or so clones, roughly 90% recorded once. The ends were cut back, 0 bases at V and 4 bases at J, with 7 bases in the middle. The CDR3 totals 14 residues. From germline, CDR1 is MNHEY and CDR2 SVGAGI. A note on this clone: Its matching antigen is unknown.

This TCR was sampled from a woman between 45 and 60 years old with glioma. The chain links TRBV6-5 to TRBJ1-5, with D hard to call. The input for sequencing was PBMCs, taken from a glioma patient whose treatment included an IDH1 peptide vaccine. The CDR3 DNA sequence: TGTGCCAGCAGTTACTCGAACGGGAATCAGCCCCAGCATTTT. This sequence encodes CASSYSNGNQPQHF.